A few counts support the clone carrying this T cell receptor beta chain. Its specificity is unknown. Trimming cost V 6 bases and J 4 bases, with 9 bases left between them. The CDR3 loop spans 11 amino acids. Germline lookup yields CDR1 SQVTM and CDR2 ANQGSEA. TCRdb's copy holds only in-frame clones and misses some; the assay was immunoSEQ multiplex PCR. The sample lists under 300,000 clones, 90% occurring once. The sample comes from a study of cytomegalovirus exposure and HLA in healthy donors. The study's findings and limits: Through in vitro validation, a few CMV-associated chains were shown to be specific for CMV antigens. Investigators reported over 150 TCR beta chains as tied to cytomegalovirus.

The sequenced sample was PBMCs. This rearrangement joins TRBV29-1 to TRBJ1-2; weak D call: TRBD1 (5 bases). The TCR comes from a woman aged 18-35 years in good health and CMV-seronegative. The CDR3 sequence is CSVVDTYGYTF. In DNA form, the CDR3 reads TGCAGCGTGGTGGACACCTATGGCTACACCTTC.